Shown below are 12 T cell receptor beta chains from a single sample sequenced in a study of T cell responses to AZD1222 COVID-19 vaccine. The protocol was immunoSEQ multiplex PCR, while the TCRdb copy is restricted to in-frame clones and leaves out a portion. Here the sample spans some 140,000 clones, about four fifths being singletons. The source material was peripheral blood, sampled on day 0 of AZD1222 vaccination. The source of these receptors is an adult in good health.

The V call is TRBV5-6, the J call TRBJ1-1; D is unclear. CDR1 and CDR2 (germline): SGHDT, YYEEEE. V lost 5 bases to trimming and J lost 6 bases, with 8 bases between them. This CDR3 contains 11 residues. The CDR3 sequence: CASRARAEAFF. The CDR3 DNA sequence: TGTGCCAGCAGGGCGAGGGCTGAAGCTTTCTTT.

The chain carries TRBV7-9 and TRBJ2-3; D might be TRBD2 (6 bases). Germline CDR1 is SEHNR and CDR2 is FQNEAQ (reference sequence). The CDR3 is 15 residues long. V dropped 1 base and J dropped 4 bases, with 12 bases sitting between them. CDR3 bases: TGTGCCAGCAGCTTAGGACTAGGGAGAGCAGATACGCAGTATTTT. Its translation: CASSLGLGRADTQYF.

The V gene is TRBV7-2, the J gene TRBJ1-6; 8 bases agree with TRBD1. This CDR3 is 16 amino acids long. Germline values: CDR1 SGHTA, CDR2 FQGNSA. The trim removed 6 bases at V and 0 bases at J, leaving 4 bases unmatched. In DNA, the CDR3 is TGTGCCAGCAGGACCGGGACAGGCTCCTATAATTCACCCCTCCACTTT. This translates into CASRTGTGSYNSPLHF.

The chain is built from TRBV7-3 and TRBJ1-4; the D gene is possibly TRBD1 (5 bases). Deletions cut 5 bases from V and 7 bases from J, with 17 bases between. Germline V lookup: CDR1 SGHTA, CDR2 FQGTGA. The CDR3 runs to 15 residues. The CDR3 region is CASSPQGGVGEKLFF. In DNA, the CDR3 is TGTGCCAGCAGCCCCCAGGGAGGGGTTGGTGAAAAACTGTTTTTT.

The V and J genes are TRBV11-2 and TRBJ2-7, with D maybe TRBD1 (5 bases). The CDR3 runs 12 residues. With 5 bases removed from V and 3 bases from J, the gap between germline ends came to 8 bases. CDR1 and CDR2 (germline): SGHAT, FQNNGV. CDR3 sequence: CASSIQGYEQYF. CDR3 coding DNA: TGTGCCAGCAGCATTCAGGGCTACGAGCAGTACTTC.

This rearrangement joins TRBV12-5 to TRBJ1-4; 7 positions agree with TRBD1. Germline V lookup: CDR1 LGHNT, CDR2 FRNRAP. V dropped 3 bases and J dropped 0; count of bases not matched to a gene: 1. The CDR3 length is 15 residues. The CDR3 sequence is CASGFQGATNEKLFF. Written as DNA, the CDR3 is TGTGCTAGTGGTTTCCAGGGGGCAACTAATGAAAAACTGTTTTTT. Drawing the rest from reference TRBV12-5 and TRBJ1-4, the complete variable domain is DARVTQTPRHKVTEMGQEVTMRCQPILGHNTVFWYRQTMMQGLELLAYFRNRAPLDDSGMPKDRFSAEMPDATLATLKIQPSEPRDSAVYFCASGFQGATNEKLFFGSGTQLSVL.

The rearrangement uses TRBV19 and TRBJ1-1; TRBD1 aligns across 7 bases. The germline V gene encodes CDR1 LNHDA and CDR2 SQIVND (reference sequence). Trimming at V came to 7 bases and at J to 7 bases, leaving 15 bases not matched to a gene. The CDR3 extends over 15 amino acids. The CDR3 nucleotides are TGTGCCAGTAACCAACAGGGGTCTCTCTGGGTTGAAGCTTTCTTT. The encoded protein is CASNQQGSLWVEAFF.

The chain carries TRBV29-1 and TRBJ1-2, with D maybe TRBD1 (5 bases). In germline, CDR1 is SQVTM, CDR2 ANQGSEA. The CDR3 contains 11 residues. The V and J ends lost 6 bases and 8 bases respectively, with 13 bases between them. The CDR3 nucleotides read TGCAGCGTAAAGACGGGGGGAGGCTACACCTTC. It codes for CSVKTGGGYTF.

This clone has more than one count but fewer than ten. The CDR3 DNA sequence: TGTGCCAGTAGGGACAGGGGTGAAGCTTTCTTT. Translation gives CASRDRGEAFF. V is TRBV19 and J is TRBJ1-1, with TRBD1 matching over 9 bases. This CDR3 is built from 11 residues. Trimming at V came to 6 bases and at J to 7 bases, leaving 0 bases not matched to a gene. From germline, CDR1 is LNHDA and CDR2 SQIVND (reference sequence).

The genes are TRBV5-6 and TRBJ1-5, with 7 nucleotides matching TRBD1. V was clipped by 0 bases and J by 0 bases; unmatched bases: 9. The CDR3 has 18 amino acids. Germline CDR1 reads SGHDT; CDR2 reads YYEEEE. The CDR3 nucleotides are TGTGCCAGCAGCTTGGCCGGGACAGAAATCCTTAGCAATCAGCCCCAGCATTTT. Translation gives CASSLAGTEILSNQPQHF.

The chain carries TRBV5-4 and TRBJ1-4; 7 bases are a match to TRBD1. The V and J ends lost 2 bases and 5 bases, in that order; junction bases with no gene match: 3. The germline CDR1 and CDR2 sequences are SGHNT and YYREEE (reference sequence). The CDR3 totals 14 residues. The CDR3 reads CASSLDRENEKLFF. Here the CDR3 DNA reads TGTGCCAGCAGCTTAGACAGGGAGAATGAAAAACTGTTTTTT.

The count of this clone is one. The rearrangement uses TRBV30 and TRBJ1-3; D unresolved. CDR1 is GTSNPN, CDR2 SVGIG, per germline (reference sequence). Trimming cost V 4 bases and J 2 bases, with 21 bases left between them. The CDR3 sequence is 17 residues long. The CDR3 here is CAWTHKTLGFAGNTIYF. The CDR3 bases are TGTGCCTGGACCCACAAAACGTTGGGATTTGCTGGAAACACCATATATTTT.